Listed here is a single T cell receptor (beta chain). What it binds is unknown. These data come from a study of shared clonotypes between healthy human individuals. Study in general: Plates per donor: three CD4 naive, three CD4 memory, two CD8 naive, one CD8 memory.

An even split of each subset's genomic DNA across several immunoSEQ plates was performed. Replicate PCRs for sorted subsets used 200 to 250 ng DNA; this equaled tens of thousands of T cell genomes. The protocol was immunoSEQ multiplex PCR, while the TCRdb copy is restricted to in-frame clones and leaves out a portion. This sample has about 2.5 million clones; roughly 92% occur once, and the top ten carry 0.3% to 0.45%. The length of the CDR3 is 12 residues. V shed 6 bases and J 9 bases; nucleotides not matched to a gene: 5. CDR1 and CDR2 from the germline V gene are MDHEN and SYDVKM. Points from the study as a whole: On the whole, naive subsets had larger estimated richness than memory subsets had.

The sample was naive CD4+ T cells from PBMCs. Subset denoted: CD45RA+ positively selected. The receptor comes from a man between 18 and 29 years old in good health. Some clones in this sample may be carry-over from other donors' samples. This rearrangement joins TRBV28 to TRBJ1-2; TRBD1 matches at 9 bases. The CDR3 loop is CASSRTGVSYTF. The CDR3 DNA reads TGTGCCAGCAGCCGGACAGGGGTTAGCTACACCTTC.